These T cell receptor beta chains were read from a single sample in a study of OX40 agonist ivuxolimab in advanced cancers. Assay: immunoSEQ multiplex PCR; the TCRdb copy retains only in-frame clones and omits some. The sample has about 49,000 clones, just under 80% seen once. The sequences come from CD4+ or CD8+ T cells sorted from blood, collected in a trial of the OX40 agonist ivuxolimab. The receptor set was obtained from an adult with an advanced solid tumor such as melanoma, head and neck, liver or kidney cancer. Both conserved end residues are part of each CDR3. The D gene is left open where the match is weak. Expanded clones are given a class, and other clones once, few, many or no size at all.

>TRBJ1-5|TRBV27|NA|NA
CASSAGQTNQPQHF
TGTGCCAGCAGTGCCGGACAGACTAATCAGCCCCAGCATTTT
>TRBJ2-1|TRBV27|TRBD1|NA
CASSFGTGTGSEEQFF
TGTGCCAGCAGTTTCGGGACCGGGACAGGGTCGGAGGAGCAGTTCTTC
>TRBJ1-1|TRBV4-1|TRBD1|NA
CASSQRKLGGTYEAFF
TGCGCCAGCAGCCAACGAAAATTAGGGGGCACCTATGAAGCTTTCTTT
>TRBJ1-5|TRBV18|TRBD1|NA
CASSFGQGGHQPQHF
TGTGCCAGCTCATTCGGACAGGGGGGTCATCAGCCCCAGCATTTT
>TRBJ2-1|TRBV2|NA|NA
CASKADSSYNEQFF
TGTGCCAGCAAGGCGGACAGCTCCTACAATGAGCAGTTCTTC
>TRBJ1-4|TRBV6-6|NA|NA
CATLQHGSEKLFF
TGTGCCACCCTTCAGCACGGTAGTGAAAAACTGTTTTTT
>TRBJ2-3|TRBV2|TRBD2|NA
CASSELAGGLDTQYF
TGTGCCAGCAGTGAGTTAGCGGGGGGGCTCGATACGCAGTATTTT
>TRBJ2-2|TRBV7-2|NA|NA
CASSPEINTGELFF
TGTGCCAGCAGCCCGGAGATTAACACCGGGGAGCTGTTTTTT
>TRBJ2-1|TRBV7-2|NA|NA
CASSSGRRTYNEQFF
TGTGCCAGCAGCTCCGGACGGAGAACCTACAATGAGCAGTTCTTC
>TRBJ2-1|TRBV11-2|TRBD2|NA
CASSLTSSGGANEQFF
TGTGCCAGCAGCTTGACCTCTAGCGGGGGGGCTAATGAGCAGTTCTTC
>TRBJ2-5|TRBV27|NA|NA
CASRGAQGGTQYF
TGTGCCAGTAGGGGGGCGCAGGGGGGGACCCAGTACTTC
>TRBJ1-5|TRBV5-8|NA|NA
CASSLADSINQPQHF
TGTGCCAGCAGCTTGGCTGACAGTATTAATCAGCCCCAGCATTTT
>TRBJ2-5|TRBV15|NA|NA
CATSLSAGRGETQYF
TGTGCCACCAGCCTCTCGGCAGGGAGGGGGGAGACCCAGTACTTC
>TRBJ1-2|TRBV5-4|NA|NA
CASSLRTVSNYGYTF
TGTGCCAGCAGCTTAAGGACGGTTTCTAACTATGGCTACACCTTC
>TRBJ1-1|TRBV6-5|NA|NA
CASSLTLNTEAFF
TGTGCCAGCAGCCTGACACTGAACACTGAAGCTTTCTTT
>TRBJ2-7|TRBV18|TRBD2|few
CASSLGLAGGNDEQYF
TGTGCCAGCTCACTGGGACTAGCGGGGGGAAATGACGAGCAGTACTTC
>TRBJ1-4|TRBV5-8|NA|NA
CASSFYGGTYNEKLFF
TGTGCCAGCAGCTTCTATGGGGGGACATATAATGAAAAACTGTTTTTT
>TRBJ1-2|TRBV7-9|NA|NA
CASSRGTSRSWGGYGYTF
TGTGCCAGCAGCCGAGGGACAAGTCGGTCCTGGGGGGGCTATGGCTACACCTTC
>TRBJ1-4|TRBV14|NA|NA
CASSGLGRPSKEKLFF
TGTGCCAGCAGTGGACTCGGACGGCCTTCGAAGGAAAAACTGTTTTTT
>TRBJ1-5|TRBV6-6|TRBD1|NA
CASSYRAGGNQPQHF
TGTGCCAGCAGTTATCGGGCAGGGGGAAATCAGCCCCAGCATTTT
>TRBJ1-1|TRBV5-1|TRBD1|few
CASSSTGSNTEAFF
TGCGCCAGCAGCTCGACAGGGTCCAACACTGAAGCTTTCTTT
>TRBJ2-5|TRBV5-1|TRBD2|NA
CASSLATSGAETQYF
TGCGCCAGCAGCTTGGCCACTAGCGGGGCAGAGACCCAGTACTTC
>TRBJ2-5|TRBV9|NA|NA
CASSVAGGETQYF
TGTGCCAGCAGCGTAGCAGGTGGCGAGACCCAGTACTTC
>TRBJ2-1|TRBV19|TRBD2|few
CASSSTRTSGRTIYNEQFF
TGTGCCAGTAGTAGTACCCGGACTAGCGGGCGTACGATCTACAATGAGCAGTTCTTC
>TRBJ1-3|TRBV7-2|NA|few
CASSFRTGSGNTIYF
TGTGCCAGCAGCTTTAGAACAGGGTCCGGAAACACCATATATTTT
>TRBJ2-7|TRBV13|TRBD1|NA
CASSLGQGRGEQYF
TGTGCCAGCAGCTTGGGACAGGGTCGAGGCGAGCAGTACTTC
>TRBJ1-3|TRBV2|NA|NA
CASSEYGVSGNTIYF
TGTGCCAGCAGTGAATACGGGGTTAGCGGAAACACCATATATTTT
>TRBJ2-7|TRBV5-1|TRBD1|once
CASSQGTGGGYEQYF
TGCGCCAGCAGCCAGGGGACAGGGGGGGGGTACGAGCAGTACTTC
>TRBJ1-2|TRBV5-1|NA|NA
CASSSLGPGGQGYTF
TGCGCCAGCAGCTCCCTCGGGCCCGGGGGGCAAGGCTACACCTTC